The next 8 T cell receptor beta chains were all read from a single sample in a study of cytomegalovirus exposure and HLA in healthy donors. PCR primers comprised 60 Vbeta and 13 Jbeta primers. Here immunoSEQ multiplex PCR was the method, and the copy in TCRdb shows in-frame clones only, minus some. The sample shows fewer than 130,000 clones, 70% of them seen only once. Sequencing was carried out using PBMCs. These receptors came from a man aged 35-49 years in good health and CMV-seropositive.

This rearrangement joins TRBV5-4 to TRBJ2-3; 12 bases map to TRBD2. This CDR3 region has 16 residues. With V trimmed by 4 bases and J by 4 bases, 7 bases remained unmatched. The germline V gene encodes CDR1 SGHNT and CDR2 YYREEE (reference sequence). CDR3 sequence (DNA): TGTGCCAGCAGCACTAGACTAGCGGGAGTCCCAGATACGCAGTATTTT. It yields the protein CASSTRLAGVPDTQYF. The variable domain in full, completed from reference TRBV5-4 and TRBJ2-3, reads ETGVTQSPTHLIKTRGQQVTLRCSSQSGHNTVSWYQQALGQGPQFIFQYYREEENGRGNFPPRFSGLQFPNYSSELNVNALELDDSALYLCASSTRLAGVPDTQYFGPGTRLTVL.

This clone was counted a few times. The genes are TRBV21-1 and TRBJ2-5; the table's D call, TRBD1, was not checked against the DNA. TRBV21-1 is a recognized pseudogene. The CDR3 has 17 residues. CDR3 coding DNA: TGTGCCAGCATCCAAAACGTCGGACAGCAAAACCAAGAGACCCAGTACTTC. It translates to CASIQNVGQQNQETQYF.

The chain joins TRBV5-1 to TRBJ2-1; 7 bases are shared with TRBD2. V was clipped by 3 bases and J by 0 bases; unmatched bases: 9. CDR3 length equals 17 residues. The germline V gene encodes CDR1 SGHRS and CDR2 YFSETQ. This CDR3 is CASSSIGTGGSYNEQFF. CDR3 sequence (DNA): TGCGCCAGCAGCTCGATTGGGACGGGGGGCTCCTACAATGAGCAGTTCTTC. The whole variable domain, filled in from reference TRBV5-1 and TRBJ2-1, reads KAGVTQTPRYLIKTRGQQVTLSCSPISGHRSVSWYQQTPGQGLQFLFEYFSETQRNKGNFPGRFSGRQFSNSRSEMNVSTLELGDSALYLCASSSIGTGGSYNEQFFGPGTRLTVL.

The chain links TRBV10-3 to TRBJ1-2, with 7 nucleotides matching TRBD1. Trimming cost V 6 bases and J 1 base; bases outside gene matches: 5. The CDR3 sequence is 14 residues long. CDR1 is ENHRY, CDR2 SYGVKD, per germline. The CDR3 nucleotides are TGTGCCATCAGGGGACAGTTATTTAACTATGGCTACACCTTC. This gives the protein CAIRGQLFNYGYTF.

The CDR3 spells CASSLGTGLNTEAFF. DNA for the CDR3: TGTGCCAGCAGCTTAGGGACAGGTCTGAACACTGAAGCTTTCTTT. The rearrangement joins TRBV11-3 to TRBJ1-1; TRBD1 matches 7 bases. The CDR3 loop spans 15 amino acids. Trimming took 1 base from V and 0 from J; bases not matched to a gene: 2. From germline, CDR1 is SGHNT and CDR2 YENEEA. Drawing the rest from reference TRBV11-3 and TRBJ1-1, the complete variable domain is EAGVVQSPRYKIIEKKQPVAFWCNPISGHNTLYWYLQNLGQGPELLIRYENEEAVDDSQLPKDRFSAERLKGVDSTLKIQPAELGDSAVYLCASSLGTGLNTEAFFGQGTRLTVV.

The chain carries TRBV7-8 and TRBJ2-7; 8 bases match TRBD1. V trimming: 5 bases; J trimming: 6 bases; junction bases outside the gene matches: 6. The germline V gene encodes CDR1 SGHVS and CDR2 FQNEAQ. This CDR3 has 13 amino acids. The CDR3 reads CASSTDRDGEQYV. CDR3 sequence (DNA): TGTGCCAGCAGCACGGACAGGGATGGCGAGCAGTACGTC.

V gene TRBV5-6 combines with J gene TRBJ2-1, with 11 bases lining up with TRBD2. The CDR3 runs 14 residues. The V gene end was trimmed by 4 bases and the J gene end by 6 bases; junction bases not matched to a gene: 3. Germline V gene data show CDR1 as SGHDT and CDR2 as YYEEEE. In DNA form, the CDR3 reads TGTGCCAGCAGCCTTGGACTAGCGGGCAATGAGCAGTTCTTC. Translating it yields CASSLGLAGNEQFF. The full variable domain, completed using reference TRBV5-6 and TRBJ2-1, is DAGVTQSPTHLIKTRGQQVTLRCSPKSGHDTVSWYQQALGQGPQFIFQYYEEEERQRGNFPDRFSGHQFPNYSSELNVNALLLGDSALYLCASSLGLAGNEQFFGPGTRLTVL.

This clone was seen more than once but under ten times. The chain is built from TRBV10-2 and TRBJ2-1; 8 bases are a match to TRBD1. This CDR3 has 15 amino acids. Losses at the gene ends were 4 bases for V and 7 bases for J; bases not matched to a gene: 9. Germline V gene sequence: CDR1 WSHSY, CDR2 SAAADI. The CDR3 coding sequence is TGCGCCAGCAGTGGGGGCGGGACAGGATTGAATGAGCAGTTCTTC. Translating it yields CASSGGGTGLNEQFF.